The T cell receptor (beta chain) described here comes from a study of blood T cell repertoires in COVID-19. On the study more broadly: Material from acute and convalescent COVID-19 was sourced from the United States, Italy and Spain. T cells, B-cell-depleted T cells, or PBMCs provided the cDNA or gDNA that served as material.

The CDR3 has 16 residues. Trimming took 6 bases from V and 5 from J; bases not matched to a gene: 13. Per germline, CDR1 MNHEY and CDR2 SVGEGT. In the authors' methods: Reference gene primer amplification in the assay estimated nucleated cell counts. Data came from immunoSEQ multiplex PCR; TCRdb stores just in-frame clones and leaves some out. D and trimming were read from the DNA, whereas the V and J calls and clone size are those reported in that table. The profile covers approximately 130,000 clones, with 70% to 80% appearing a single time and roughly 25% taken by the ten largest. The sequence was collected from a human donor in a cohort sampled during active COVID-19. The sequenced material came from peripheral blood. V gene TRBV6-2 or TRBV6-3 combines with J gene TRBJ1-5, with 7 bases fitting TRBD1. CDR3 sequence (DNA): TGTGCCAGCAGCATATTTACAGGGGTTTCCGATCAGCCCCAGCATTTT. This codes for CASSIFTGVSDQPQHF.